A single sample is the source of the 27 T cell receptor beta chains below, sequenced in a study of cytomegalovirus exposure and HLA in healthy donors (TCRdb year 2017). The library relied on the immunoSEQ multiplex PCR assay. A mixture of 60 forward primers for TCR Vbeta segments and 13 reverse primers for TCR Jbeta segments was used in the multiplex PCR. The immuneACCESS repertoire file appears here via TCRdb, limited to in-frame rearrangements. These files lack a portion of the clones; in checked studies, under half of the deficit traces to unresolved V genes, and the cause of the others is not known. The sample records under 200,000 clones, around 63% of which are singletons. The ten largest clones take up 4% to 5.5% of the sample. The specimen was PBMCs. The receptors shown here come from a woman aged 18-30 years in good health and CMV-seropositive.

The rearrangement uses TRBV11-2 and TRBJ2-3; 7 nucleotides match TRBD2. The germline V gene has CDR1 SGHAT and CDR2 FQNNGV. The V segment lost 4 bases and the J segment 2 bases; nucleotides outside the gene matches: 12. The CDR3 length is 17 residues. The CDR3 loop is CASSSILSGPNTDTQYF. CDR3 nucleotides: TGTGCCAGCAGCTCCATCCTTAGCGGGCCAAACACAGATACGCAGTATTTT.

The V call is TRBV28, the J call TRBJ1-1, with a weak D call TRBD1 (6 bases). The CDR3 consists of 15 residues. Trimming stripped 10 bases from V and 1 base from J, with 19 bases between. Germline lookup yields CDR1 MDHEN and CDR2 SYDVKM. As DNA, the CDR3 is TGTGCCACCGCCCGGGGAGGGGGGGGGAACACTGAAGCTTTCTTT. Amino acid sequence: CATARGGGGNTEAFF. The entire variable domain, with the rest obtained from reference TRBV28 and TRBJ1-1, is as follows: DVKVTQSSRYLVKRTGEKVFLECVQDMDHENMFWYRQDPGLGLRLIYFSYDVKMKEKGDIPEGYSVSREKKERFSLILESASTNQTSMYLCATARGGGGNTEAFFGQGTRLTVV.

This chain uses TRBV27 with TRBJ2-1; 7 bases are a match to TRBD2. Germline CDR1 is MNHEY and CDR2 is SMNVEV (reference sequence). This CDR3 comprises 16 residues. V dropped 7 bases and J dropped 7; count of bases not matched to a gene: 16. CDR3 protein: CASTPDWAGVYNEQFF. The CDR3 coding sequence is TGTGCCAGCACCCCTGATTGGGCGGGAGTGTATAATGAGCAGTTCTTC.

This clone has a handful of counts. The chain uses TRBV4-3 and TRBJ1-1; D not certain. CDR3 size: 15 residues. Germline CDR1 LGHNA, CDR2 YSLEER. The V end lost 0 bases, the J end lost 6 bases, and 14 bases lay between the germline ends. The CDR3 region is CASSQDRATNAEAFF. Here the CDR3 DNA reads TGCGCCAGCAGCCAAGATCGTGCAACTAACGCTGAAGCTTTCTTT.

In its sample, this clone was seen once. This sequence joins TRBV19 and TRBJ2-1; no definite D call. The CDR3 runs to 14 residues. Deletions cut 3 bases from V and 8 bases from J, with 14 bases between. Germline V CDR1 and CDR2: LNHDA, SQIVND (reference sequence). This CDR3 reads CASSMRSRGDEQFF. CDR3 coding DNA: TGTGCCAGTAGTATGCGGAGTCGTGGCGATGAGCAGTTCTTC.

This clone was detected a few times. The genes are TRBV4-1 and TRBJ2-7; no clear D. CDR3 length equals 14 residues. Germline lookup yields CDR1 MGHRA and CDR2 YSYEKL. Trimming took off 4 bases at V and 2 bases at J, with 12 bases between the two ends. Here the CDR3 reads CASSLESAAYEQYF. Here the CDR3 DNA reads TGCGCCAGCAGCCTGGAGTCCGCGGCCTACGAGCAGTACTTC.

This sequence joins TRBV2 and TRBJ1-1; D gene unclear. CDR1 and CDR2 from the germline V gene are SNHLY and FYNNEI. V was shortened by 8 bases and J by 1 base, with 11 bases between the two germline ends. The CDR3 length is 13 residues. The CDR3 is CASESSENTEAFF. DNA for the CDR3: TGTGCCAGCGAATCCTCAGAGAACACTGAAGCTTTCTTT.

This clone showed up just a few times. The rearrangement joins TRBV6-5 to TRBJ2-7; D is possibly TRBD1 (5 bases). V was pared by 9 bases and J by 0 bases, with 9 bases between. From germline, CDR1 is MNHEY and CDR2 SVGAGI. The length of the CDR3 is 12 residues. The CDR3 DNA follows: TGTGCCAGTATCGACAGCTCCTACGAGCAGTACTTC. It is translated as CASIDSSYEQYF.

This clone was counted only a few times. This sequence joins TRBV7-3 and TRBJ2-1; 7 bases line up with TRBD2. The trim removed 5 bases at V and 4 bases at J, leaving 8 bases unmatched. The CDR3 has 15 amino acids. Germline CDR1 and CDR2: SGHTA and FQGTGA. The CDR3, as DNA: TGTGCCAGCAGCCCACTAGCGACGTTATACAATGAGCAGTTCTTC. It is translated as CASSPLATLYNEQFF.

Written as DNA, the CDR3 is TGTGCCAGCAGCTTAGGGGGTAGGGGGGAAAAACTGTTTTTT. The encoded protein is CASSLGGRGEKLFF. The chain employs TRBV7-8 and TRBJ1-4; maybe TRBD1 (6 bases). The CDR3 is made up of 14 amino acids. The V end was cut by 1 base, the J end by 8 bases, with 11 bases between. The germline V gene has CDR1 SGHVS and CDR2 FQNEAQ.

This clone was recorded a few times. This sequence joins TRBV15 and TRBJ2-1, with D perhaps matching TRBD1 (5 bases). The CDR3 spans 18 residues. Germline values: CDR1 LNHNV, CDR2 YYDKDF (reference sequence). V was cut by 4 bases and J by 0 bases, with 19 bases left in between. The CDR3 sequence is CATSKWSTTESSYNEQFF. The CDR3 nucleotides read TGTGCCACCAGCAAGTGGAGCACGACAGAGAGCTCCTACAATGAGCAGTTCTTC.

CDR3 bases: TGTGCCAGCAGTGAAGATGAGGGGGCCCCAGGCACAGATACGCAGTATTTT. This codes for CASSEDEGAPGTDTQYF. The chain couples TRBV6-1 to TRBJ2-3; 7 bases are a match to TRBD1. Germline V gene data show CDR1 as MNHNS and CDR2 as SASEGT. The CDR3 is made up of 17 amino acids. J lost 1 base, V lost 1 base, and 8 bases had no gene match.

This clone was seen more than once but under ten times. The CDR3 reads CAWSAGTGATQPQHF. In DNA, the CDR3 is TGTGCCTGGAGTGCCGGGACAGGGGCTACTCAGCCCCAGCATTTT. The V gene is TRBV30, the J gene TRBJ1-5, with 10 bases identical to TRBD1. The germline CDR1 and CDR2 sequences are GTSNPN and SVGIG (reference sequence). V was pared by 1 base and J by 6 bases, with 6 bases of the junction left unmatched. The CDR3 covers 15 residues.

This chain joins TRBV7-8 and TRBJ2-3; 8 nucleotides line up with TRBD1. This CDR3 contains 14 residues. The V gene end was trimmed by 4 bases and the J gene end by 1 base; junction bases not matched to a gene: 1. Per the germline V gene, CDR1 is SGHVS and CDR2 is FQNEAQ. Here the CDR3 DNA reads TGTGCCAGCAGCTCGGACAGGGGCACAGATACGCAGTATTTT. Translated, it gives CASSSDRGTDTQYF. Filled out from reference TRBV7-8 and TRBJ2-3, the complete variable domain reads GAGVSQSPRYKVAKRGQDVALRCDPISGHVSLFWYQQALGQGPEFLTYFQNEAQLDKSGLPSDRFFAERPEGSVSTLKIQRTQQEDSAVYLCASSSDRGTDTQYFGPGTRLTVL.

This clone was recorded a few times. This rearrangement joins TRBV27 to TRBJ2-5; the match to TRBD2 covers 13 bases. The CDR3 has 15 residues. Germline assignment: CDR1 MNHEY and CDR2 SMNVEV (reference sequence). The V segment lost 2 bases and the J segment 5 bases; nucleotides outside the gene matches: 2. CDR3 sequence (DNA): TGTGCCAGCAGTTTAAAACTAGCGGGGGGGGAGACCCAGTACTTC. It encodes CASSLKLAGGETQYF.

The chain employs TRBV7-2 and TRBJ2-2; D remains ambiguous. The CDR3 covers 15 residues. Trimming stripped 0 bases from V and 9 bases from J, with 14 bases between. Germline CDR1 is SGHTA and CDR2 is FQGNSA. Here the CDR3 reads CASSLAQAGYRELFF. As DNA, the CDR3 is TGTGCCAGCAGCTTAGCGCAGGCAGGATATCGGGAGCTGTTTTTT.

This clone showed up just a few times. The chain combines TRBV4-2 with TRBJ2-5; 8 nucleotides match TRBD2. Germline loops: CDR1 LGHNA, CDR2 YNFKEQ. The CDR3 consists of 18 residues. Unmatched junction bases numbered 12, after V lost 2 bases and J lost 1 base. The CDR3 is CASSQSLDPGGGQETQYF. The CDR3 bases are TGTGCCAGCAGCCAATCCCTCGACCCGGGAGGGGGCCAAGAGACCCAGTACTTC.

This chain connects TRBV27 to TRBJ2-7, with D unresolved. Between the trimmed V and J ends, which lost 5 bases and 9 bases, there was a span of 11 bases. CDR3 size: 11 residues. CDR1 MNHEY and CDR2 SMNVEV come from the germline V gene (reference sequence). The CDR3 DNA reads as TGTGCCAGCAGTATGAGGATGGGGCAGTACTTC. The encoded protein is CASSMRMGQYF.

The J gene is TRBJ2-7, the V gene TRBV5-1; D call uncertain. Trimming shortened V by 4 bases and J by 5 bases, and 13 bases separated the two germline ends. The germline V gene has CDR1 SGHRS and CDR2 YFSETQ. CDR3 length equals 13 residues. The DNA for the CDR3 is TGCGCCAGCAGCATCAAACAGAGAAACGAGCAGTACTTC. Amino acid sequence: CASSIKQRNEQYF.

The chain combines TRBV6-1 with TRBJ1-2; 8 bases fit TRBD1. With 6 bases clipped from V and 7 bases from J, the junction kept 10 bases outside the gene matches. CDR3 length: 14 residues. CDR1 is MNHNS, CDR2 SASEGT, per germline. The CDR3 is CASSPTGDPSGYTF. The CDR3 coding sequence is TGTGCCAGCAGCCCGACAGGGGACCCTTCTGGCTACACCTTC.

This clone was counted only a few times. The chain couples TRBV29-1 to TRBJ2-4; the D gene is possibly TRBD2 (5 bases). The germline V gene encodes CDR1 SQVTM and CDR2 ANQGSEA. V gave up 1 base and J gave up 5 bases, with 12 bases separating them. The CDR3 covers 14 residues. This chain's CDR3 is CSVEVAAGQNIQYF. In nucleotides, the CDR3 is TGCAGCGTTGAAGTCGCGGCGGGTCAAAACATTCAGTACTTC.

In this sample, this clone turned up a few times. The gene calls are TRBV29-1 and TRBJ2-2, with D maybe TRBD2 (6 bases). V lost 3 bases to trimming and J lost 0 bases, with 11 bases between them. This CDR3 has 15 amino acids. Germline CDR1 and CDR2: SQVTM and ANQGSEA. The CDR3 protein is CSVDLTGANTGELFF. The DNA for the CDR3 is TGCAGCGTTGACTTAACGGGGGCGAACACCGGGGAGCTGTTTTTT.

The chain links TRBV2 to TRBJ2-1; maybe TRBD1 (5 bases). The CDR3 contains 13 residues. Germline V gene lookup returns CDR1 SNHLY and CDR2 FYNNEI. Trimming pared 10 bases from V and 3 bases from J, leaving 13 bases between. DNA of the CDR3: TGTGCCACCGGGCAGACAGACTACAATGAGCAGTTCTTC. It yields the protein CATGQTDYNEQFF.

V is TRBV7-9 and J is TRBJ1-4; D is possibly TRBD1 (5 bases). V lost 5 bases, J lost 0 bases, and 13 bases lay in between. CDR3 size: 16 residues. Germline CDR1 reads SEHNR; CDR2 reads FQNEAQ (reference sequence). CDR3 residues: CASSPPTAATNEKLFF. CDR3 in DNA: TGTGCCAGCAGCCCGCCGACAGCTGCAACTAATGAAAAACTGTTTTTT. The variable domain in full, with the rest retrieved from reference TRBV7-9 and TRBJ1-4, is DTGVSQNPRHKITKRGQNVTFRCDPISEHNRLYWYRQTLGQGPEFLTYFQNEAQLEKSRLLSDRFSAERPKGSFSTLEIQRTEQGDSAMYLCASSPPTAATNEKLFFGSGTQLSVL.

The chain joins TRBV6-6 to TRBJ1-2, with TRBD1 matching over 8 bases. After removal of 10 bases from V and 3 bases from J, the junction contained 7 bases not matched to a gene. The CDR3 contains 13 residues. Germline V gives CDR1 MNHNY, CDR2 SVGAGI (reference sequence). CDR3 nucleotides: TGTGCCATCCAGACAGGGGCCTACTATGGCTACACCTTC. It encodes CAIQTGAYYGYTF.

The chain couples TRBV30 to TRBJ2-5, with 7 nucleotides matching TRBD2. The end of the DNA is better explained by TRBJ2-7, so the J call may be wrong. The CDR3 contains 14 residues. CDR1 GTSNPN and CDR2 SVGIG come from the germline V gene (reference sequence). The CDR3 spells CAWASLERGYEQYF. The CDR3 nucleotides are TGTGCCTGGGCCTCTTTGGAGCGGGGCTACGAGCAGTACTTC.

The gene calls are TRBV27 and TRBJ1-5; D is unclear. This CDR3 is built from 14 residues. Germline CDR1 is MNHEY and CDR2 is SMNVEV (reference sequence). V lost 3 bases to trimming and J lost 4 bases, with 10 bases between them. In nucleotides, the CDR3 is TGTGCCAGCAGTTTTTCGTGGCTGAATCAGCCCCAGCATTTT. Translated, it gives CASSFSWLNQPQHF.